This TCR beta chain was obtained from a study of blood T cell repertoires in COVID-19. Overall study context: COVID-19 samples, acute and convalescent, were from the United States, Italy and Spain. The analysed material was cDNA or gDNA that came from T cells, B-cell-depleted T cells, or PBMCs.

V was shortened by 3 bases and J by 0 bases, with 8 bases between the two germline ends. The germline V gene has CDR1 SGHTA and CDR2 FQGNSA. There are 15 residues in the CDR3. Authors' analysis steps: Nucleated cell counts were estimated from reference gene primer amplification. Clones were read by immunoSEQ multiplex PCR, and TCRdb kept only the in-frame ones, dropping some. V, J and clone size are taken as reported in that table, and D and trimming were inferred from the DNA itself. The sample holds more than 45,000 clones; 85% to 90% are singletons and the top ten take about 1.5%. The V gene is TRBV7-2, the J gene TRBJ2-2; D possibly corresponds to TRBD2 (5 bases). The sample was peripheral blood. The receptor was derived from a man in his fifties or sixties with acute or convalescent COVID-19. CDR3 in DNA: TGTGCCAGCAGCTTGAGCGGAGCGAACACCGGGGAGCTGTTTTTT. It translates to CASSLSGANTGELFF.